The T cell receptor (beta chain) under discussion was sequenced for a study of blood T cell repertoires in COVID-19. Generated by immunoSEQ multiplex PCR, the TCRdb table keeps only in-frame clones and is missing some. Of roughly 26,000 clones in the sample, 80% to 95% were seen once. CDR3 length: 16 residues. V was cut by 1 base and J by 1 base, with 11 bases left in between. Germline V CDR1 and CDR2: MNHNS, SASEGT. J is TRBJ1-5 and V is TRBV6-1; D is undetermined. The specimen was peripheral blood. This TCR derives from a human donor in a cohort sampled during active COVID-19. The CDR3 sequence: CASSEVTGLSNQPQHF. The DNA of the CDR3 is TGTGCCAGCAGTGAAGTTACGGGTTTAAGCAATCAGCCCCAGCATTTT.